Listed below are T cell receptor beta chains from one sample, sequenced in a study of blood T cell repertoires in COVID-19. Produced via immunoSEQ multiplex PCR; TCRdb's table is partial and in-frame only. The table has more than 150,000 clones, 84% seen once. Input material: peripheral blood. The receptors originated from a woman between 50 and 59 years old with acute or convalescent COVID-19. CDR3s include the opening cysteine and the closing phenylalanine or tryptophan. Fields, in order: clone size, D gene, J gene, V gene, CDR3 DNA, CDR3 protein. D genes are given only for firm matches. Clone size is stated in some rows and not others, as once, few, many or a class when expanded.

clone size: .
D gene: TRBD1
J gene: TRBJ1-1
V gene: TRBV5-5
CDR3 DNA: TGTGCCAGCAGGGCCGGGACAGGGGGCCGAACTGAAGCTTTCTTT
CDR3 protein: CASRAGTGGRTEAFF

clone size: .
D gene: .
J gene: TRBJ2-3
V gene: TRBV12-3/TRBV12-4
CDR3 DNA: TGTGCCAGCAGTTTAAGTTTGGCAACGCAGTATTTT
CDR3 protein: CASSLSLATQYF

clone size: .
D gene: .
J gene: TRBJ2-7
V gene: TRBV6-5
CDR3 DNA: TGTGCCAGCAGTTACTCGATGGGGCCTACCTCCTACGAGCAGTACTTC
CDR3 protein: CASSYSMGPTSYEQYF

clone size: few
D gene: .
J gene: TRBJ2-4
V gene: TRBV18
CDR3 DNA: TGTGCCAGCTCCCCATCCGTCGGGGGGCCCAAAAACATTCAGTACTTC
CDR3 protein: CASSPSVGGPKNIQYF

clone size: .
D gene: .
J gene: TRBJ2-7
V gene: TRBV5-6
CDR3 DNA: TGTGCCAGCAGCTTCTCAGGGGCCTACGAGCAGTACTTC
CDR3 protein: CASSFSGAYEQYF

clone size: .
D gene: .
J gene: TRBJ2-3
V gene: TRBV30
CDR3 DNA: TGTGCCTGGTCACTCCCCAAGGCCGGGGCAGATACGCAGTATTTT
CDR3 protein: CAWSLPKAGADTQYF

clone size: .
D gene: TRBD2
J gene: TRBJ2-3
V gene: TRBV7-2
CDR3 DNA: TGTGCCAGCAGCTTAGTCGGCGGGGGGGCCGGCGCAGATACGCAGTATTTT
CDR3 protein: CASSLVGGGAGADTQYF

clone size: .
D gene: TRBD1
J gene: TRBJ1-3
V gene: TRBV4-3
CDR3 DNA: TGCGCCAGCAGCCATGATCAGGGGGCTCGTGGAAACACCATATATTTT
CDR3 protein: CASSHDQGARGNTIYF

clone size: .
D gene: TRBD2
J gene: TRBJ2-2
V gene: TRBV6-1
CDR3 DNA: TGTGCCAGCAGTGAATACCCCTTAGAGACTAGCGGGAACACCGGGGAGCTGTTTTTT
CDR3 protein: CASSEYPLETSGNTGELFF

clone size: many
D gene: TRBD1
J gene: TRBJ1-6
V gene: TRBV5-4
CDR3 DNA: TGTGCCAGCAGCGTCCTAGGACAGGGGACCTATAATTCACCCCTCCACTTT
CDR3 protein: CASSVLGQGTYNSPLHF

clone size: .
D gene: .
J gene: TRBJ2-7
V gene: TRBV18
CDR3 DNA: TGTGCCAGCTCACCAAAGGATCACCGCAGGGGCGAGTACGAGCAGTACTTC
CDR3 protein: CASSPKDHRRGEYEQYF

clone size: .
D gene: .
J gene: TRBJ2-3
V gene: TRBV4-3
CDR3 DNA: TGCGCCAGCAGCCAGGGCCGGCGGGGAGATACGCAGTATTTT
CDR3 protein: CASSQGRRGDTQYF

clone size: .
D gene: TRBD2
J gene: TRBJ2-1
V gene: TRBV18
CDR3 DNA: TGTGCCAGCTCAATTACTAGCGGGAGCTACAATGAGCAGTTCTTC
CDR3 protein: CASSITSGSYNEQFF

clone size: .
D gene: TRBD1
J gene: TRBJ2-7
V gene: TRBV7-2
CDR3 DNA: TGTGCCAGCAACGACAGGGGTTACGAGCAGTACTTC
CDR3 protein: CASNDRGYEQYF

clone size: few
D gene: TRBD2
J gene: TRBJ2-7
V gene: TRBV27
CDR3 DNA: TGTGCCAGCAGTCCACGGTACGGGGGGGACGAGCAGTACTTC
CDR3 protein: CASSPRYGGDEQYF

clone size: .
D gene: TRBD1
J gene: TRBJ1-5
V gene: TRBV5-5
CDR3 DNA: TGTGCCAGCAGCTTCTCAGGGGGCGAGGGACAGCCCCAGCATTTT
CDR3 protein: CASSFSGGEGQPQHF

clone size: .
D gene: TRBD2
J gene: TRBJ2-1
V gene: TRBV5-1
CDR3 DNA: TGCGCCAGCAGCGTCGGCATGAAGCGGGGGGCTTACAATGAGCAGTTCTTC
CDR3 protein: CASSVGMKRGAYNEQFF

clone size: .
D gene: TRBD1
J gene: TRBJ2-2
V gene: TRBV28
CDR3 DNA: TGTGCCAGCGCCGGGACAGATAAGACCGGGGAGCTGTTTTTT
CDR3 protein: CASAGTDKTGELFF

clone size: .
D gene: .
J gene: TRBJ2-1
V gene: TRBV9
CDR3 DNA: TGTGCCAGCAGCGTCCGGGACTCGGGTTTACTTGAGCAGTTCTTC
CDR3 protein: CASSVRDSGLLEQFF

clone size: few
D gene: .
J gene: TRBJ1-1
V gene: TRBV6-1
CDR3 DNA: TGTGCCAGCAGTGATCCTTTCCGGGACACTGAAGCTTTCTTT
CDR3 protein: CASSDPFRDTEAFF

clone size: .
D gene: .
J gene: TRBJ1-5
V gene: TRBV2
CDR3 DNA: TGTGCCAGCAGGGATCTTACAGTTCAGCCCCAGCATTTT
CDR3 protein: CASRDLTVQPQHF

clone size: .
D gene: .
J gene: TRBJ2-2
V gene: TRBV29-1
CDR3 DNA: TGCAGCGTTTTCGTTGTCACCGGGGAGCTGTTTTTT
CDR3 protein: CSVFVVTGELFF

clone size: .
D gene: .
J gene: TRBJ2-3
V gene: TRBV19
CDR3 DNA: TGTGCCCCTTTAGATCATACGCAGTATTTT
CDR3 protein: CAPLDHTQYF

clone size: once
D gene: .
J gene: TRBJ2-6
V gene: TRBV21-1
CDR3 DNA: TGTGCCAGCACCCAGGACAGGGGACCTTCTGGGGCCAACGTCCTGACTTTC
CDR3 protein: CASTQDRGPSGANVLTF

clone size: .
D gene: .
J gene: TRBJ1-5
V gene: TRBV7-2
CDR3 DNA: TGTGCCAGCAGCTTAGCGGGCAGAGGCAATCAGCCCCAGCATTTT
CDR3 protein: CASSLAGRGNQPQHF

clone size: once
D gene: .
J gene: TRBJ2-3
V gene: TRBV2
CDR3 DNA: TGTGCCAGCGGTGGACAGACTTTAGGCACAGATACGCAGTATTTT
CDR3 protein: CASGGQTLGTDTQYF

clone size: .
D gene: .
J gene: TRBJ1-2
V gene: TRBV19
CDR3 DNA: TGTGCCAGTAGTATCGGGACATCTAACTATGGCTACACCTTC
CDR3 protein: CASSIGTSNYGYTF

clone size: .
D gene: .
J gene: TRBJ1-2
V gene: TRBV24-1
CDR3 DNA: TGTGCCACCAGTGTCACAGCTTTCTATGGCTACACCTTC
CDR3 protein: CATSVTAFYGYTF

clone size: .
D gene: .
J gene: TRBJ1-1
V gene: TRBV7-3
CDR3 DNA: TGTGCCAGCAGCTTAGGTGGAGGGTACACTGAAGCTTTCTTT
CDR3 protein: CASSLGGGYTEAFF

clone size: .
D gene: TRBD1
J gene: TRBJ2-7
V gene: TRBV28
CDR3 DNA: TGTGCCAGCAGTTCCCTGGGACAGGGTAGGGACGAGCAGTACTTC
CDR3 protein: CASSSLGQGRDEQYF

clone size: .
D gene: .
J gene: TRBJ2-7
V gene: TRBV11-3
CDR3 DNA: TGTGCCAGCAGCTTAGGTGACAGTCAAGAGCAGTACTTC
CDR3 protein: CASSLGDSQEQYF

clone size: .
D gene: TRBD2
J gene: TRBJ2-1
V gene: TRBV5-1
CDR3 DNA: TGCGCCAGCACAGGACTAGCGGGGGGGTCCTACAATGAGCAGTTCTTC
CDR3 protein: CASTGLAGGSYNEQFF

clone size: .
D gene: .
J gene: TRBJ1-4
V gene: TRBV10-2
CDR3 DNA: TGCGCCAGCAGTGTCCCCTTCGGACAGATGACTAATGAAAAACTGTTTTTT
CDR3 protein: CASSVPFGQMTNEKLFF

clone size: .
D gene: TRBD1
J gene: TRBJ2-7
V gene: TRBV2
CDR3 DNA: TGTGCCAGCAGCGCACAGGGGGCAAATGACGAGCAGTACTTC
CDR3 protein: CASSAQGANDEQYF

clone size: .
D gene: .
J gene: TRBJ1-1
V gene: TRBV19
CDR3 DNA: TGTGCCAGTAGAGGACTACAGGAGGGCACTGAAGCTTTCTTT
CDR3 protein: CASRGLQEGTEAFF

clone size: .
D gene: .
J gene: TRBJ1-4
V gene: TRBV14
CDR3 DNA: TGTGCCAGCAGACGGGGTTCTAATGAAAAACTGTTTTTT
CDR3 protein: CASRRGSNEKLFF

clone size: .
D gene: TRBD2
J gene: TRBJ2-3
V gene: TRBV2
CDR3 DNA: TGTGCCAGCAGTGCTAGCGGGGGTGGAGATACGCAGTATTTT
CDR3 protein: CASSASGGGDTQYF

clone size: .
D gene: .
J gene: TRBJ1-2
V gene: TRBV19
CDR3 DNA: TGTGCCAGTAGTACGTACTATGGCTACACCTTC
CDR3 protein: CASSTYYGYTF

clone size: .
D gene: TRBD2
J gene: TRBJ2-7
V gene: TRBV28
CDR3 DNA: TGTGCCAGCAGTTTATGGTGGACTAGCGGCTACGAGCAGTACTTC
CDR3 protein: CASSLWWTSGYEQYF

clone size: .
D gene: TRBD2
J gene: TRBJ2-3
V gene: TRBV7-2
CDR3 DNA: TGTGCCAGCAGCTTAAGACTAGCGGGCACAGATACGCAGTATTTT
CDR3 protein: CASSLRLAGTDTQYF

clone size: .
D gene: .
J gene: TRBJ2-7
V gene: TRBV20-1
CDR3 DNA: TGCAGTGCTAGTTTTCACTACGAGCAGTACTTC
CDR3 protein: CSASFHYEQYF

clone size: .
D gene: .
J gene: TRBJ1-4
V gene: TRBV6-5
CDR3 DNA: TGTGCCAGCAACCCAATACGGGAGCCTGAAAAACTGTTTTTT
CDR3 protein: CASNPIREPEKLFF

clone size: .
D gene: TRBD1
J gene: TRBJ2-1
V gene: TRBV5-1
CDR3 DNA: TGCGCCACAGGACAGGGCCCCAATGAGCAGTTCTTC
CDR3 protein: CATGQGPNEQFF

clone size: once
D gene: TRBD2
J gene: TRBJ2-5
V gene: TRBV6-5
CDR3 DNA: TGTGCCAGCAGTTACTCGGCCCGGACTAGCCATGAGACCCAGTACTTC
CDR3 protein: CASSYSARTSHETQYF

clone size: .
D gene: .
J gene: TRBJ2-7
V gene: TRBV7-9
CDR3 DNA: TGTGCCAGCAGCTTCCCTACGGGGTACGAGCAGTACTTC
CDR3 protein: CASSFPTGYEQYF

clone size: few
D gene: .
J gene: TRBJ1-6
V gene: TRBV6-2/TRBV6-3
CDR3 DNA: TGTGCCAGCAGTTACATGCGGGAATCCAGATCACCCCTCCACTTT
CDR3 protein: CASSYMRESRSPLHF

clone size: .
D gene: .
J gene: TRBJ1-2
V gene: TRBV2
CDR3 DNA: TGTGCCAGCAGTTCGTCCTTAAACTATGGCTACACCTTC
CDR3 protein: CASSSSLNYGYTF

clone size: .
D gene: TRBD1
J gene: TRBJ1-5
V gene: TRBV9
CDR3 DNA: TGTGCCAGCAGCGTAGATGGGACAGGGGGCCAGCCCCAGCATTTT
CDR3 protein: CASSVDGTGGQPQHF

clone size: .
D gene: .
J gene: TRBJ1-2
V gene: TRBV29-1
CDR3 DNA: TGCAGCGTTGCAATCTCCGCCAGGGTGGGTGGCTACACCTTC
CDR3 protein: CSVAISARVGGYTF

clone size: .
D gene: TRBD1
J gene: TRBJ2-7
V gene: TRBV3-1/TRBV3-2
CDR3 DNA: TGTGCCAGCAGCCAGGACAGGGAATTCTACGAGCAGTACTTC
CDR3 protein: CASSQDREFYEQYF

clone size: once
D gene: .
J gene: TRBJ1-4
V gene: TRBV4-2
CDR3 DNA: TGTGCCAGCAGCCAAGGTAACAGCTATAATGAAAAACTGTTTTTT
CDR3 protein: CASSQGNSYNEKLFF

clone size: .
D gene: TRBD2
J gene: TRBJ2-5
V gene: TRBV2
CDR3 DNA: TGTGCCAGCAAGAAAGCGGGGGGCCAAGAGACCCAGTACTTC
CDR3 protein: CASKKAGGQETQYF

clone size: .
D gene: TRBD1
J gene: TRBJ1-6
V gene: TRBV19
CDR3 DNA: TGTGCCAGTAGTAAAAACCGACAGGGGGGTAATTCACCCCTCCACTTT
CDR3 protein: CASSKNRQGGNSPLHF

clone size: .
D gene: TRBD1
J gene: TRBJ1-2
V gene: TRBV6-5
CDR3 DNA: TGTGCCAGCAGTTACGAGGACAGGGATTACTATGGCTACACCTTC
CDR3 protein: CASSYEDRDYYGYTF

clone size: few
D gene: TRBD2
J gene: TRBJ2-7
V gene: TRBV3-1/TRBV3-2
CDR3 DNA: TGTGCCAGCAGCCCCAACTCCGGGACTAGCGGGAGGCTGTTCTCCTACGAGCAGTACTTC
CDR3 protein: CASSPNSGTSGRLFSYEQYF

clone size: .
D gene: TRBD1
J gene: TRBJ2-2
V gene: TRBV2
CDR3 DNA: TGTGCCAGCAGTTCCGACAGGGGAACGAACACCGGGGAGCTGTTTTTT
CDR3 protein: CASSSDRGTNTGELFF

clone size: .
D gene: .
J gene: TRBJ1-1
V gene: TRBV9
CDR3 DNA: TGTGCCAGCAGCGGAAACTATCTGAACACTGAAGCTTTCTTT
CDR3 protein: CASSGNYLNTEAFF

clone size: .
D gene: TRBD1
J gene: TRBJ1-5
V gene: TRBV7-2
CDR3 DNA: TGTGCCAGCAGCAAACAGGGGGCTTGGGACAATCAGCCCCAGCATTTT
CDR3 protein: CASSKQGAWDNQPQHF

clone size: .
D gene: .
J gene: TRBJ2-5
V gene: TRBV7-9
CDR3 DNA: TGTGCCAGCGGGGGGATGGGAGAGACCCAGTACTTC
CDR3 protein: CASGGMGETQYF

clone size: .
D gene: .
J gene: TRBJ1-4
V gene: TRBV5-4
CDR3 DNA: TGTGCCAGCAGCTTGGGACAGTCCCCAAGGGAACTGTTTTTT
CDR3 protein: CASSLGQSPRELFF